The clone carrying this TCR beta chain was found a few times. This table comes from immunoSEQ multiplex PCR, and its TCRdb copy is limited to in-frame clones, with some not included. Altogether 43,000 or so clones are present, about 92% being singletons, with the ten largest covering 2% to 2.5%. This sample is part of a study of T cell changes during pregnancy in multiple sclerosis. CDR1 is GTSNPN and CDR2 is SVGIG in the germline V gene (reference sequence). This CDR3 comprises 13 residues. Between the trimmed V and J ends, which lost 0 bases and 4 bases, there was a span of 7 bases. This receptor was obtained from a female donor with multiple sclerosis, enrolled in a pregnancy study. The specimen was peripheral blood, collected in the third trimester of pregnancy. The chain carries TRBV30 and TRBJ1-5; D remains ambiguous. CDR3 nucleotides: TGTGCCTGGAGTGTACAACAAAATCAGCCCCAGCATTTT. Its protein product is CAWSVQQNQPQHF.